This T cell receptor (beta chain) was identified in a study of cytomegalovirus exposure and HLA in healthy donors. Germline assignment: CDR1 KGHSH and CDR2 LQKENI. The ends lost 3 bases at V and 7 bases at J; junction bases unmatched: 13. The CDR3 runs to 17 residues. In regard to this clone: What it binds is unknown.

Overall study results and limits: Reported findings show TCR beta sequences accurately forecast HLA-A and HLA-B alleles in most subjects. Researchers left out some V segments, among them TRBV6-2 and TRBV6-3, as indistinguishable. When a later analysis compared HLA-associated TCR beta chains with equally common others, the HLA-associated chains turned out to be more clonally expanded and to have lower generation probabilities. A later analysis revealed that TCR association rates differed between HLA loci, peaking at DRB1 and bottoming out at HLA-C.

A multiplex PCR was run with 60 Vbeta primers and 13 Jbeta primers. Some clones are missing from TCRdb's copy, which holds only in-frame ones; the method was immunoSEQ multiplex PCR. The sample has under 200,000 clones; 55% to 65% are singletons. Sample: PBMCs. The TCR was taken from a man aged 35-49 years in good health and CMV-seronegative. The rearrangement joins TRBV18 to TRBJ2-1; TRBD2 matches 9 bases. CDR3: CASSPQEIAGVRNEQFF. The CDR3 nucleotides read TGTGCCAGCTCACCGCAGGAAATAGCGGGAGTGAGGAATGAGCAGTTCTTC.